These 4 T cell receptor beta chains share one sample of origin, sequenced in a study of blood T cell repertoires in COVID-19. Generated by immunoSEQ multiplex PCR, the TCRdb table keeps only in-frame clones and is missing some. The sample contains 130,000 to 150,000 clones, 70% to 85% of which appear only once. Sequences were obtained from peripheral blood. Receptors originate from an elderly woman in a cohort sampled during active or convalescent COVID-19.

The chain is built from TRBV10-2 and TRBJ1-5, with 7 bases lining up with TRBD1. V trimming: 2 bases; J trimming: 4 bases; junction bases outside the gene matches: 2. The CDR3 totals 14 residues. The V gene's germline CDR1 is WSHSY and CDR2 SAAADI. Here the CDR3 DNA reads TGCGCCAGCAGTGAGACAGGGGCAAATCAGCCCCAGCATTTT. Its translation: CASSETGANQPQHF.

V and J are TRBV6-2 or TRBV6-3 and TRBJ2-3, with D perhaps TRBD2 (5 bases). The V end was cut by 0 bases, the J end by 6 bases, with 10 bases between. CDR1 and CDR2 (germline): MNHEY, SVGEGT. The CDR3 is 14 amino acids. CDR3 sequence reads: CASSYSSGRDTQYF. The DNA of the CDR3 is TGTGCCAGCAGTTACTCGAGCGGACGGGATACGCAGTATTTT.

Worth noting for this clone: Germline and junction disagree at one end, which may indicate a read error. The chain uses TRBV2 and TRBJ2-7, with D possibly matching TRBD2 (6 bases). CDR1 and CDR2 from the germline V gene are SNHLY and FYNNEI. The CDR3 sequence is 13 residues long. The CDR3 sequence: CASSEQADYVQYF. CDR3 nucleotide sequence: TGTGCCAGCAGTGAACAGGCGGACTACGTGCAGTACTTC.

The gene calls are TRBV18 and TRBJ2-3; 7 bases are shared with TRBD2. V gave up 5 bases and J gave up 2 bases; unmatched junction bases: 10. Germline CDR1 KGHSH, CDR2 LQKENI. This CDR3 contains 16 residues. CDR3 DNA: TGTGCCAGCTCATCAACCCTAGCGGTGACCACAGATACGCAGTATTTT. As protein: CASSSTLAVTTDTQYF.